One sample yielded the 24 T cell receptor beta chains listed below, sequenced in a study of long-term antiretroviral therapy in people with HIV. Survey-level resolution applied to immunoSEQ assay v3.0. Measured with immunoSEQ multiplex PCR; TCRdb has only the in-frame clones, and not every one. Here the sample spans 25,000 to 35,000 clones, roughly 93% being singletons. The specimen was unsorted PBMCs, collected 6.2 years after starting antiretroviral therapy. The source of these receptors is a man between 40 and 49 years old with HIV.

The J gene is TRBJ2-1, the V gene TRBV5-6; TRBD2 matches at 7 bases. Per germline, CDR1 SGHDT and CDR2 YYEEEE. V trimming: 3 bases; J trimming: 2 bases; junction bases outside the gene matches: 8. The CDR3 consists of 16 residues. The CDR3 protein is CASSSSWGGPYNEQFF. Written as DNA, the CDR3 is TGTGCCAGCAGCTCCTCCTGGGGGGGACCCTACAATGAGCAGTTCTTC.

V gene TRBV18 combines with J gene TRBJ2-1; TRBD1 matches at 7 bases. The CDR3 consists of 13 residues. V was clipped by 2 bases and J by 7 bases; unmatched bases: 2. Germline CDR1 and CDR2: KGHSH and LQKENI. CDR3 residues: CASSPSGGNEQFF. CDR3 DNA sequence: TGTGCCAGCTCACCATCAGGGGGAAATGAGCAGTTCTTC.

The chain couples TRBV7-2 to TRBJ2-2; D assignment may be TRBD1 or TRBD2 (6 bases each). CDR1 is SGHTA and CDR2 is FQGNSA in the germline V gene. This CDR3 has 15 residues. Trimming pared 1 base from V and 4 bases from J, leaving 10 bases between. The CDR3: CASSLGRGGTGELFF. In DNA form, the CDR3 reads TGTGCCAGCAGCTTAGGCAGGGGAGGCACCGGGGAGCTGTTTTTT.

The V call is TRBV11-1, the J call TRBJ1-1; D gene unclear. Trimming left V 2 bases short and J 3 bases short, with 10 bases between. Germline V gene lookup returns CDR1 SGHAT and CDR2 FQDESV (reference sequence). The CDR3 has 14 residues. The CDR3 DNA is TGTGCCAGCAGCTTAAGCAGTAGGGACACTGAAGCTTTCTTT. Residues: CASSLSSRDTEAFF.

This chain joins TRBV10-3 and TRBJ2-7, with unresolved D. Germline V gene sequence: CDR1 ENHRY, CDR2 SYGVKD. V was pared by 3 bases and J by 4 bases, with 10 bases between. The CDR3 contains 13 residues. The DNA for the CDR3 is TGTGCCATCAGTGAATCGGTGGAATACGAGCAGTACTTC. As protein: CAISESVEYEQYF.

CDR3 nucleotide sequence: TGTGCCAGCAGCCAAGAATTCGTCTGGGGACTAGCGGGAGATACTAGCACAGATACGCAGTATTTT. The encoded protein is CASSQEFVWGLAGDTSTDTQYF. The chain joins TRBV14 to TRBJ2-3; 14 nucleotides align to TRBD2. This CDR3 is built from 22 residues. The germline V gene has CDR1 SGHDN and CDR2 FVKESK. V lost 0 bases to trimming and J lost 0 bases; unmatched junction nucleotides: 14.

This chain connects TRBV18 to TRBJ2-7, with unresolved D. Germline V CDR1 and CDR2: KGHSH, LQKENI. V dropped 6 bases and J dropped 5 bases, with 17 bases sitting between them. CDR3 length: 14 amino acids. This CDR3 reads CASSLQQGLDEQYF. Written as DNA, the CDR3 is TGTGCCAGCTCCCTACAGCAAGGGCTGGACGAGCAGTACTTC.

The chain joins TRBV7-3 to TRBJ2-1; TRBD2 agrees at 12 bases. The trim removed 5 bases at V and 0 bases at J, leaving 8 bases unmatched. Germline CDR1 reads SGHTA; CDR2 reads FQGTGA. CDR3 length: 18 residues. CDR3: CASSPLAGGPSSYNEQFF. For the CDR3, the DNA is TGTGCCAGCAGCCCTCTAGCGGGAGGGCCGAGCTCCTACAATGAGCAGTTCTTC.

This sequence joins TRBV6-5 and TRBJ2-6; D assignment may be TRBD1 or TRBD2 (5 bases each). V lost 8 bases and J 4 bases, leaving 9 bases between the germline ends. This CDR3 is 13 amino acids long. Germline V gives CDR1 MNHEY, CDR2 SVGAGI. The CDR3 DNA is TGTGCCAGCGAGGGGTCGGGGGCCAACGTCCTGACTTTC. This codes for CASEGSGANVLTF.

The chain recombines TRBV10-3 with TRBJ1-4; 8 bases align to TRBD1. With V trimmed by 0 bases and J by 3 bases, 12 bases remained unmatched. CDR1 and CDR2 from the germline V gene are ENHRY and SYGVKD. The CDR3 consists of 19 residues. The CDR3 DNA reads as TGTGCCATCAGTGAGTCGTGGCAGGGGGCGAATTGGGCTAATGAAAAACTGTTTTTT. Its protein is CAISESWQGANWANEKLFF.

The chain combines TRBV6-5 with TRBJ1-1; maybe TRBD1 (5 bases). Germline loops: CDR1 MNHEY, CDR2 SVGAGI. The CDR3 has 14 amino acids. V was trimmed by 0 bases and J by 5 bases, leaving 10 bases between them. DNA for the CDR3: TGTGCCAGCAGTTACTCGCCAGGGAAAACTGAAGCTTTCTTT. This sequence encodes CASSYSPGKTEAFF.

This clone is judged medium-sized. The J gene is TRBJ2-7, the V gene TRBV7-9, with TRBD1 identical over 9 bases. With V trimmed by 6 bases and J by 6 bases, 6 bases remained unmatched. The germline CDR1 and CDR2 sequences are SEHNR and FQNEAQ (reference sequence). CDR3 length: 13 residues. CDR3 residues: CASSSYRGLEQYF. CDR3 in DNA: TGTGCCAGCAGTTCGTACAGGGGGCTCGAGCAGTACTTC. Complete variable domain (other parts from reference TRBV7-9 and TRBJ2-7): DTGVSQNPRHKITKRGQNVTFRCDPISEHNRLYWYRQTLGQGPEFLTYFQNEAQLEKSRLLSDRFSAERPKGSFSTLEIQRTEQGDSAMYLCASSSYRGLEQYFGPGTRLTVT.

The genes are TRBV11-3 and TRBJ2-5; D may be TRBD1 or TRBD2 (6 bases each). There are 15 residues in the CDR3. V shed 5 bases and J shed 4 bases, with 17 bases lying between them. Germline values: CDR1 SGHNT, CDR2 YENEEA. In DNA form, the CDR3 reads TGTGCCAGCAGCCCACGAGGGGGGCCGGGAGAGACCCAGTACTTC. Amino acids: CASSPRGGPGETQYF.

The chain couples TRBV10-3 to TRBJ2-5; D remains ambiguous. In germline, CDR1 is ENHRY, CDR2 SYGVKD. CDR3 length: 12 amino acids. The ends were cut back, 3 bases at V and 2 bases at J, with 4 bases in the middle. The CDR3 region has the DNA TGTGCCATCAGTGACCCGCAAGAGACCCAGTACTTC. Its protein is CAISDPQETQYF.

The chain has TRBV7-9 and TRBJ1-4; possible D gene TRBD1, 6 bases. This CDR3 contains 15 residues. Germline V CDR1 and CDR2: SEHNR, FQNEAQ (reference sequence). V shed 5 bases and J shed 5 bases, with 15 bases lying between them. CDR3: CASSPGVGGNEKLFF. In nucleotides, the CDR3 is TGTGCCAGCAGCCCGGGGGTGGGGGGCAATGAAAAACTGTTTTTT.

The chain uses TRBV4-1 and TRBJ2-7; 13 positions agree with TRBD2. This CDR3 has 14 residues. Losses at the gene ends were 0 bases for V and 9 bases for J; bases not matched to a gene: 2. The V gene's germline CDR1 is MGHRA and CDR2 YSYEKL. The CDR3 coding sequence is TGCGCCAGCAGCCAAGACCGGACTAGCGGGAGGCAGTACTTC. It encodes CASSQDRTSGRQYF.

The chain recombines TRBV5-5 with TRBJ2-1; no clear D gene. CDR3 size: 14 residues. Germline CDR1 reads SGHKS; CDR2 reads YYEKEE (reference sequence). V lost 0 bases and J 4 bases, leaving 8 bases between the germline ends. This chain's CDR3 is CASSLADGYNEQFF. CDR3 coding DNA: TGTGCCAGCAGCTTGGCGGACGGATACAATGAGCAGTTCTTC. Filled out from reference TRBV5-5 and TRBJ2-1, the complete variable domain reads DAGVTQSPTHLIKTRGQQVTLRCSPISGHKSVSWYQQVLGQGPQFIFQYYEKEERGRGNFPDRFSARQFPNYSSELNVNALLLGDSALYLCASSLADGYNEQFFGPGTRLTVL.

CDR3: CASSQETSGRLANEQFF. As DNA, the CDR3 is TGCGCCAGCAGCCAAGAGACTAGCGGGAGACTAGCCAATGAGCAGTTCTTC. V usage is TRBV4-1 and J usage is TRBJ2-1, with TRBD2 matching 12 bases. The ends lost 0 bases at V and 6 bases at J; junction bases unmatched: 6. The CDR3 spans 17 residues. The germline V gene encodes CDR1 MGHRA and CDR2 YSYEKL.

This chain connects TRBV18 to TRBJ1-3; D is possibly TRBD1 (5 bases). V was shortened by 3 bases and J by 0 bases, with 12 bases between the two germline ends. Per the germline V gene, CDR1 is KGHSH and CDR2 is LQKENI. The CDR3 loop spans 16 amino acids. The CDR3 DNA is TGTGCCAGCTCACCGGGGGGACTGAACTCTGGAAACACCATATATTTT. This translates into CASSPGGLNSGNTIYF.

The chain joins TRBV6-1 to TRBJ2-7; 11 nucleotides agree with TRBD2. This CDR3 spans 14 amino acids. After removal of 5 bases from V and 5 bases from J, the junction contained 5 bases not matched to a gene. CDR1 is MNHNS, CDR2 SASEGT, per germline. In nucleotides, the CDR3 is TGTGCCAGCAGTCTGACTAGCGGGATCAACGAGCAGTACTTC. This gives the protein CASSLTSGINEQYF.

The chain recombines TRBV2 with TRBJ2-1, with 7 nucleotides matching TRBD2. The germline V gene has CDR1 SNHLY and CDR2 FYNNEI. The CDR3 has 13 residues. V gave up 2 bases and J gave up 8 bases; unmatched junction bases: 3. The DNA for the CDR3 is TGTGCCAGCAGTGAACGACTAGCCTATGAGCAGTTCTTC. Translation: CASSERLAYEQFF. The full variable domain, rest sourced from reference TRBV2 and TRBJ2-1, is EPEVTQTPSHQVTQMGQEVILRCVPISNHLYFYWYRQILGQKVEFLVSFYNNEISEKSEIFDDQFSVERPDGSNFTLKIRSTKLEDSAMYFCASSERLAYEQFFGPGTRLTVL.

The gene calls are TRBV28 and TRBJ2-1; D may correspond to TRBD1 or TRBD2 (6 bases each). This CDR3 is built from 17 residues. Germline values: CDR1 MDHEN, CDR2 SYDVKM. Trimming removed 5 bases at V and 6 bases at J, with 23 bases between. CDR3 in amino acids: CASSPWDLGGGANEQFF. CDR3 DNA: TGTGCCAGCAGTCCATGGGACTTAGGGGGTGGGGCCAATGAGCAGTTCTTC. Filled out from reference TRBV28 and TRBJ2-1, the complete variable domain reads DVKVTQSSRYLVKRTGEKVFLECVQDMDHENMFWYRQDPGLGLRLIYFSYDVKMKEKGDIPEGYSVSREKKERFSLILESASTNQTSMYLCASSPWDLGGGANEQFFGPGTRLTVL.

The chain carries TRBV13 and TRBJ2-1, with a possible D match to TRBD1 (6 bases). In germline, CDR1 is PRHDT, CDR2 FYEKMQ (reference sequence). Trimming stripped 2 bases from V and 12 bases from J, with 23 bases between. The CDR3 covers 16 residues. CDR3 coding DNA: TGTGCCAGCAGCTTAAGGGACACCGGAGTTGGTTTTAGGCAGTTCTTC. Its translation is CASSLRDTGVGFRQFF.

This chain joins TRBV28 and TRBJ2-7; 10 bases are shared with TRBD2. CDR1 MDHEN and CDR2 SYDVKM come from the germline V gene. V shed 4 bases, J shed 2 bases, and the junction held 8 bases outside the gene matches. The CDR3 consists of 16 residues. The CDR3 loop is CASSSPASGSTYEQYF. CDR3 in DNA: TGTGCCAGCAGTTCCCCAGCTAGCGGGAGCACCTACGAGCAGTACTTC.